This TCR beta chain appears in the sequencing data of a study of cytomegalovirus exposure and HLA in healthy donors. Primers included in the PCR were 60 Vbeta and 13 Jbeta primers. The assay was immunoSEQ multiplex PCR, and TCRdb's table has in-frame clones only and misses some. Of 85,000 to 120,000 clones in the sample, 70% to 80% were seen once. Germline V gene sequence: CDR1 MDHEN, CDR2 SYDVKM. The CDR3 extends over 16 amino acids. V lost 5 bases to trimming and J lost 2 bases, with 16 bases between them. The chain recombines TRBV28 with TRBJ1-5, with D possibly matching TRBD1 (5 bases). The sequenced sample was PBMCs. This clonotype originated in a female donor in good health and CMV-seronegative. CDR3 sequence: CASSVHQGRGNQPQHF. For the CDR3, the DNA is TGTGCCAGCAGTGTCCACCAGGGTCGGGGCAATCAGCCCCAGCATTTT.